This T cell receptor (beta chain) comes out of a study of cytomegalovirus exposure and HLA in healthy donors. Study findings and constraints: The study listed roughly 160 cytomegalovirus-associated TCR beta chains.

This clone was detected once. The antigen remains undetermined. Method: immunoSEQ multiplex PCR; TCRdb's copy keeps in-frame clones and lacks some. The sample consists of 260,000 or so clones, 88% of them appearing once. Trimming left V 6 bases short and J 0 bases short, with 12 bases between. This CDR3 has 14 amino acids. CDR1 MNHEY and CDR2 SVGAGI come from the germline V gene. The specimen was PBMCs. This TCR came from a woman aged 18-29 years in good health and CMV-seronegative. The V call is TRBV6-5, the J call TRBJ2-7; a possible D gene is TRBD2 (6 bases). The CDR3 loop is CASRPTRTSYEQYF. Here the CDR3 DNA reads TGTGCCAGCAGACCGACTAGAACCTCCTACGAGCAGTACTTC.